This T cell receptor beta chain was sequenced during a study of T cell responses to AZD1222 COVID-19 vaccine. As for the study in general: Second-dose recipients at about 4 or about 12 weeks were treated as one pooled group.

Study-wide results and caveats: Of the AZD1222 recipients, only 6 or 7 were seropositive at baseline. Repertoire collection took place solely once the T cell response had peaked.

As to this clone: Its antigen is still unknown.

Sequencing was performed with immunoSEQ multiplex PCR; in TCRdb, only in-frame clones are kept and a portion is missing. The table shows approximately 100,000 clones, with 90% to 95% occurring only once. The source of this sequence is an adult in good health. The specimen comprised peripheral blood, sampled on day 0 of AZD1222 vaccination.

CDR3 in amino acids: CATSDRGGIFGNQPQHF. The CDR3 bases are TGTGCCACCAGTGACCGGGGAGGGATATTTGGAAATCAGCCCCAGCATTTT. V and J are TRBV24-1 and TRBJ1-5; D not certain. V was trimmed by 4 bases and J by 4 bases, leaving 19 bases between them. This CDR3 contains 17 residues. Germline lookup yields CDR1 KGHDR and CDR2 SFDVKD.